The 20 T cell receptor beta chains below all came from one sample that was sequenced in a study of shared clonotypes between healthy human individuals. Clones were sequenced by immunoSEQ multiplex PCR, and TCRdb holds only the in-frame ones, with some missing. Of around 1,100,000 clones detected, around three quarters appear once; the ten largest clones hold 0.89%. Specimen: memory CD4+ T cells from PBMCs. Stated subset: CD45RA-negative fraction. These receptors were taken from a man between 18 and 35 years old in good health. Some clones in this sample may be carry-over from other donors' samples.

This clone was seen once. This CDR3 reads CASSLGAAIYSGYTF. The CDR3 bases are TGTGCCAGCAGCTTAGGGGCCGCCATTTATTCAGGCTACACCTTC. This chain connects TRBV7-8 to TRBJ1-2; D not resolved. V lost 1 base and J lost 8, with 17 bases in between. The CDR3 sequence is 15 residues long. The germline V gene encodes CDR1 SGHVS and CDR2 FQNEAQ.

The chain uses TRBV11-2 and TRBJ2-5; D ambiguous. The germline V gene has CDR1 SGHAT and CDR2 FQNNGV. V was shortened by 1 base and J by 5 bases, with 11 bases between the two germline ends. This CDR3 spans 14 amino acids. The CDR3 sequence is CASSLVRVGETQYF. CDR3 in DNA: TGTGCCAGCAGCTTAGTTAGGGTCGGGGAGACCCAGTACTTC. The whole variable domain, remainder taken from reference TRBV11-2 and TRBJ2-5, is EAGVAQSPRYKIIEKRQSVAFWCNPISGHATLYWYQQILGQGPKLLIQFQNNGVVDDSQLPKDRFSAERLKGVDSTLKIQPAKLEDSAVYLCASSLVRVGETQYFGPGTRLLVL.

The chain uses TRBV4-3 and TRBJ2-5, with TRBD2 as a possible D gene (6 bases). CDR1 is LGHNA and CDR2 is YSLEER in the germline V gene. The CDR3 is 15 amino acids. Trimming removed 4 bases from V and 2 bases from J, with 14 bases in between. This CDR3 is CASSRTLARQETQYF. The CDR3, as DNA: TGCGCCAGCAGCCGAACACTAGCCCGGCAAGAGACCCAGTACTTC.

About this clone itself: A read error is likely here: a far larger clone is one base away. The chain links TRBV30 to TRBJ2-2; TRBD2 agrees at 11 bases. The junction had 14 bases not matched to a gene; V was cut back by 7 bases and J by 4 bases. The V gene's germline CDR1 is GTSNPN and CDR2 SVGIG (reference sequence). This CDR3 contains 17 residues. The CDR3 bases are TGTGCCTTAAACCCGACTAGCGGGATGGTTCGCACCGGGGAGCTGTTTTTT. It is translated as CALNPTSGMVRTGELFF.

The rearrangement uses TRBV9 and TRBJ1-4, with TRBD1 identical over 7 bases. V was pared by 4 bases and J by 4 bases, with 4 bases of the junction left unmatched. Germline loops: CDR1 SGDLS, CDR2 YYNGEE. This CDR3 has 14 residues. In DNA form, the CDR3 reads TGTGCCAGCAGCTCAGGGGGGCTTAATGAAAAACTGTTTTTT. Protein: CASSSGGLNEKLFF.

For this clone: This likely reflects a read error, since a far larger clone is one base away. Different DNA sequences within this sample yield the same CDR3. V and J are TRBV7-9 and TRBJ2-6, with a tentative D call TRBD2 (5 bases). Trimming left V 1 base short and J 2 bases short, with 6 bases between. The CDR3 runs to 15 residues. The V gene's germline CDR1 is SEHNR and CDR2 FQNEAQ (reference sequence). CDR3 sequence reads: CASSLGGAGANVLTF. The CDR3 region has the DNA TGTGCCAGCAGCTTAGGGGGAGCTGGGGCCAACGTCCTGACTTTC.

The chain uses TRBV9 and TRBJ1-4, with TRBD1 as a possible D gene (6 bases). The CDR3 is made up of 17 amino acids. Trimming shortened V by 0 bases and J by 8 bases, and 20 bases separated the two germline ends. Germline V CDR1 and CDR2: SGDLS, YYNGEE. DNA for the CDR3: TGTGCCAGCAGCGTAGTGGGACACCTCGGAGGTATAGAAAAACTGTTTTTT. It yields the protein CASSVVGHLGGIEKLFF.

This chain joins TRBV2 and TRBJ2-7; 13 bases align to TRBD2. Germline loops: CDR1 SNHLY, CDR2 FYNNEI. J was trimmed by 1 base and V by 4 bases; bases with no gene match: 7. This CDR3 contains 17 residues. CDR3 region: CASSGIGLAGVSYEQYF. The CDR3 nucleotides read TGTGCCAGCAGTGGAATAGGACTAGCGGGAGTATCCTACGAGCAGTACTTC.

This clone was detected only a few times. A much bigger clone sits one base away, suggesting this may be a read error. The V and J genes are TRBV6-1 and TRBJ1-1; 9 bases align to TRBD1. The CDR3 runs 13 residues. J was trimmed by 3 bases and V by 7 bases; bases with no gene match: 3. CDR1 and CDR2 (germline): MNHNS, SASEGT. DNA of the CDR3: TGTGCCAGCACCTGGACAGGGGACACTGAAGCTTTCTTT. It yields the protein CASTWTGDTEAFF.

This clone was seen repeatedly, ten times or more. The CDR3 sequence is CASSPTPNTEAFF. Here the CDR3 DNA reads TGTGCCAGCAGCCCAACTCCAAACACTGAAGCTTTCTTT. The V call is TRBV9, the J call TRBJ1-1; unclear D gene. Trimming took 4 bases from V and 2 from J, leaving 9 bases between them. Germline CDR1 is SGDLS and CDR2 is YYNGEE. The CDR3 has 13 residues.

The V call is TRBV28, the J call TRBJ2-5; no clear D. V was shortened by 6 bases and J by 13 bases, with 15 bases between the two germline ends. This CDR3 has 11 amino acids. Germline V lookup: CDR1 MDHEN, CDR2 SYDVKM. The CDR3 bases are TGTGCCAGCAGCTCCCGCAGCCCCCTGTACTTC. Translating gives CASSSRSPLYF. Full variable domain (outside the CDR3, taken from reference TRBV28 and TRBJ2-5): DVKVTQSSRYLVKRTGEKVFLECVQDMDHENMFWYRQDPGLGLRLIYFSYDVKMKEKGDIPEGYSVSREKKERFSLILESASTNQTSMYLCASSSRSPLYFGPGTRLLVL.

The chain recombines TRBV10-3 with TRBJ1-3; D ambiguous. Germline assignment: CDR1 ENHRY and CDR2 SYGVKD. The ends were cut back, 2 bases at V and 1 base at J, with 21 bases in the middle. The CDR3 contains 19 residues. CDR3 amino acids: CAISEPPGRASGSGNTIYF. The CDR3 region has the DNA TGTGCCATCAGTGAGCCCCCGGGTAGGGCGTCGGGGTCTGGAAACACCATATATTTT.

V gene TRBV9 combines with J gene TRBJ1-2; 9 bases agree with TRBD1. Germline CDR1 SGDLS, CDR2 YYNGEE. J lost 13 bases, V lost 0 bases, and 13 bases had no gene match. The CDR3 consists of 15 residues. Here the CDR3 DNA reads TGTGCCAGCAGCGTAGGGGGGACAGGGACCTTCTTTCCCACCTTC. It yields the protein CASSVGGTGTFFPTF.

The DNA for the CDR3 is TGTGCCAGCAGAAGGGACGGGGCCAACGTCCTGACTTTC. Translation gives CASRRDGANVLTF. The chain couples TRBV6-5 to TRBJ2-6; either TRBD1 or TRBD2 may supply D (5 bases each). Germline CDR1 reads MNHEY; CDR2 reads SVGAGI. The CDR3 consists of 13 residues. V lost 6 bases, J lost 4 bases, and 7 bases lay in between.

The chain is built from TRBV9 and TRBJ1-1; no definite D call. V lost 3 bases, J lost 1 base, and 10 bases lay in between. In germline, CDR1 is SGDLS, CDR2 YYNGEE. The CDR3 is made up of 14 amino acids. In DNA, the CDR3 is TGTGCCAGCAGCGCCCTCCGACAGAACACTGAAGCTTTCTTT. This codes for CASSALRQNTEAFF.

Regarding this clone: This sample includes further DNA sequences coding for the same CDR3. The rearrangement uses TRBV2 and TRBJ1-1; 8 bases match TRBD1. Looked up from germline, CDR1 is SNHLY and CDR2 is FYNNEI. V gave up 6 bases and J gave up 4 bases; unmatched junction bases: 4. The CDR3 has 13 residues. As DNA, the CDR3 is TGTGCCAGCAGGCCCGACAGGGGCACTGAAGCTTTCTTT. Translated, it gives CASRPDRGTEAFF.

The chain carries TRBV29-1 and TRBJ1-1; D perhaps matches TRBD1 (5 bases). Germline assignment: CDR1 SQVTM and CDR2 ANQGSEA. The ends were cut back, 7 bases at V and 4 bases at J, with 16 bases in the middle. CDR3 length equals 13 residues. This CDR3 is CSARRQGGTEAFF. DNA of the CDR3: TGCAGCGCCAGAAGGCAGGGAGGCACTGAAGCTTTCTTT. Complete variable domain (other parts from reference TRBV29-1 and TRBJ1-1): SAVISQKPSRDICQRGTSLTIQCQVDSQVTMMFWYRQQPGQSLTLIATANQGSEATYESGFVIDKFPISRPNLTFSTLTVSNMSPEDSSIYLCSARRQGGTEAFFGQGTRLTVV.

This clone was seen once. CDR3 amino acids: CASSLSRGVEDNEKLFF. The CDR3 bases are TGTGCCAGCAGCTTAAGTCGAGGGGTAGAGGATAATGAAAAACTGTTTTTT. The chain uses TRBV7-9 and TRBJ1-4; D might be TRBD1 (5 bases). The CDR3 length is 17 residues. Trimming shortened V by 2 bases and J by 4 bases, and 17 bases separated the two germline ends. Germline V gene lookup returns CDR1 SEHNR and CDR2 FQNEAQ (reference sequence).

The V call is TRBV4-2, the J call TRBJ2-7; D might be TRBD1 (6 bases). Germline V gives CDR1 LGHNA, CDR2 YNFKEQ. V gave up 1 base and J gave up 2 bases, with 18 bases separating them. The CDR3 is made up of 17 amino acids. CDR3 amino acids: CASSQVSGAGVTYEQYF. CDR3 coding DNA: TGTGCCAGCAGCCAAGTGTCTGGGGCAGGGGTGACCTACGAGCAGTACTTC.

As regards this clone: This sample also contains other DNA sequences that code for the same CDR3. The chain couples TRBV7-9 to TRBJ2-3, with unresolved D. The V gene's germline CDR1 is SEHNR and CDR2 FQNEAQ (reference sequence). The CDR3 has 13 residues. Trimming cost V 3 bases and J 3 bases, with 7 bases left between them. The CDR3 DNA reads TGTGCCAGCAGCTTGGCCCCGACAGATACGCAGTATTTT. As protein: CASSLAPTDTQYF.